This T cell receptor (beta chain) was retrieved from a study of EBV T-cell therapy then PD-1 blockade in nasopharyngeal carcinoma. This clone turned up a few times. Antigen specificity is unknown. Data came from immunoSEQ multiplex PCR; TCRdb stores just in-frame clones and leaves some out. The sample yields roughly 17,000 clones, around 80% seen once. Indicated treatment: AdE1-LMPpoly-expanded autologous EBV-specific T-cell therapy followed by anti-PD-1 nivolumab. This CDR3 is built from 16 residues. V gene TRBV21-1 combines with J gene TRBJ2-5; the table gives TRBD2 as D, unverified against the DNA. TRBV21-1 is tagged as a pseudogene. Here the sequenced sample was CD8+ T cells from blood, taken at day 0 from a patient whose treatment included autologous EBV-specific T cells and nivolumab. The origin of this receptor is a man aged 40-55 years with nasopharyngeal carcinoma. The CDR3 region is CASSKESRGAQETQYF. CDR3 DNA: TGTGCCAGCAGCAAAGAGTCGCGGGGGGCCCAAGAGACCCAGTACTTC.